This is a list of T cell receptor beta chains from one sample in a study of cytomegalovirus exposure and HLA in healthy donors. Repertoires were generated with immunoSEQ multiplex PCR, while TCRdb's copy carries only in-frame clones and drops some. The sample includes 95,000 to 100,000 clones, about four fifths seen only once; the top ten take about 1.9%. The sample taken for sequencing was PBMCs. These receptors were obtained from a woman aged 40 to 50 in good health and CMV-seronegative. Both conserved end residues are part of each CDR3. A D gene is named only where the DNA matches it firmly. Size tells how often a clone was seen (once, few, many) or the class of an expanded clone, and some rows leave it out.

v_gene	j_gene	d_gene	abundance	CDR3aa	CDR3nt
TRBV6-1	TRBJ2-3	-	few	CASSENWGPGDTQYF	TGTGCCAGCAGTGAAAACTGGGGCCCAGGGGATACGCAGTATTTT
TRBV30	TRBJ2-1	TRBD1	-	CACSYRGFSYNEQFF	TGTGCCTGCTCCTACAGGGGGTTTTCCTACAATGAGCAGTTCTTC
TRBV6-4	TRBJ2-3	TRBD2	-	CASSGTSGGTDTQYF	TGTGCCAGCAGTGGGACTAGCGGGGGAACAGATACGCAGTATTTT
TRBV15	TRBJ1-3	-	-	CATSRDWKGVIYF	TGTGCCACCAGCAGAGATTGGAAGGGGGTCATATATTTT
TRBV5-3	TRBJ2-7	-	-	CARSLVVSTNF	TGTGCCAGAAGCTTGGTGGTCTCGACTAACTTC
TRBV28	TRBJ1-2	-	-	CASRLTGYGYTF	TGTGCCAGCAGGCTCACAGGGTATGGCTACACCTTC
TRBV5-8	TRBJ2-7	TRBD1	few	CASSQNSGTGVYEQYF	TGTGCCAGCAGCCAAAACTCCGGGACAGGGGTCTACGAGCAGTACTTC
TRBV5-8	TRBJ2-3	-	-	CASSLEDRWTTLDTQYF	TGTGCCAGCAGCTTGGAGGACAGATGGACAACCCTCGATACGCAGTATTTT
TRBV28	TRBJ2-2	-	once	CASRQNRVTGELFF	TGTGCCAGCAGGCAGAACAGGGTCACCGGGGAGCTGTTTTTT
TRBV4-1	TRBJ2-7	TRBD2	-	CASSQEWTSGTYEQYF	TGCGCCAGCAGCCAAGAATGGACTAGCGGGACTTACGAGCAGTACTTC
TRBV28	TRBJ2-7	TRBD2	-	CASRGGLAGSYEQYF	TGTGCCAGCAGGGGGGGACTAGCGGGGTCCTACGAGCAGTACTTC
TRBV7-9	TRBJ2-3	-	-	CASSSPSDTQYF	TGTGCCAGCAGCTCCCCTTCGGATACGCAGTATTTT
TRBV19	TRBJ2-7	TRBD1	-	CASSTRQGPYEQYF	TGTGCCAGTAGTACCCGACAGGGCCCTTACGAGCAGTACTTC
TRBV6-6	TRBJ2-7	TRBD1	-	CASSYFPSRGYYEQYF	TGTGCCAGCAGTTACTTTCCCAGCAGGGGGTACTACGAGCAGTACTTC
TRBV15	TRBJ2-2	-	-	CATSREAATGELFF	TGTGCCACCAGCAGAGAGGCAGCGACCGGGGAGCTGTTTTTT
TRBV11-2	TRBJ2-5	TRBD2	-	CASSLALAGSETQYF	TGTGCCAGCAGCTTAGCCTTAGCGGGAAGTGAGACCCAGTACTTC
TRBV11-3	TRBJ2-1	TRBD2	-	CASSSGSIAGPDNEQFF	TGTGCCAGCAGCTCTGGCAGCATAGCGGGACCGGACAATGAGCAGTTCTTC
TRBV5-1	TRBJ2-1	TRBD2	-	CASSSYILAGGPYNEQFF	TGCGCCAGCAGCTCATACATACTAGCGGGGGGGCCCTACAATGAGCAGTTCTTC
TRBV10-2	TRBJ2-4	TRBD1	-	CASRTGEAKNIQYF	TGCGCCAGCAGAACAGGGGAGGCCAAAAACATTCAGTACTTC
TRBV19	TRBJ2-7	-	-	CASRGQTSSYEQYF	TGTGCCAGTAGAGGACAGACGAGCTCCTACGAGCAGTACTTC
TRBV6-6	TRBJ2-7	TRBD2	-	CASSLSGAFLNGQYF	TGTGCCAGCAGCCTTAGCGGGGCCTTCCTTAATGGGCAGTACTTC
TRBV6-5	TRBJ1-2	TRBD1	-	CASSHRDSTNYGYTF	TGTGCCAGCAGCCACCGGGACAGCACTAACTATGGCTACACCTTC
TRBV25-1	TRBJ2-5	TRBD1	-	CASSVHKTGQPQETQYF	TGTGCCAGCAGTGTCCACAAGACGGGACAGCCACAAGAGACCCAGTACTTC
TRBV29-1	TRBJ1-1	-	once	CSVTAGKRMNTEAFF	TGCAGCGTGACTGCAGGGAAGCGAATGAACACTGAAGCTTTCTTT
TRBV4-3	TRBJ1-2	TRBD1	-	CASSQEPGQVYGYTF	TGCGCCAGCAGCCAAGAGCCGGGACAGGTCTATGGCTACACCTTC
TRBV9	TRBJ1-5	TRBD1	few	CASSVDRAFRDRGDQPQHF	TGTGCCAGCAGCGTAGACCGAGCGTTCCGGGACAGGGGAGATCAGCCCCAGCATTTT
TRBV11-2	TRBJ2-1	TRBD2	-	CASSRTSGNVYNEQFF	TGTGCCAGCAGCAGGACTAGCGGAAATGTCTACAATGAGCAGTTCTTC
TRBV5-8	TRBJ2-3	-	-	CASSQSRGRSTDTQYF	TGTGCCAGCAGCCAATCTCGTGGCAGAAGCACAGATACGCAGTATTTT
TRBV19	TRBJ2-7	-	-	CASGPGGSYEQYF	TGTGCCAGTGGGCCCGGGGGTTCCTACGAGCAGTACTTC
TRBV11-2	TRBJ2-3	-	once	CASSLLFSSNTQYF	TGTGCCAGCAGCTTACTGTTTAGTTCAAATACGCAGTATTTT
TRBV7-9	TRBJ1-1	TRBD1	-	CSSTLTGAALMNTEAFF	TGTTCCAGCACCCTTACAGGGGCCGCCTTAATGAACACTGAAGCTTTCTTT
TRBV5-1	TRBJ2-2	-	few	CASSSSPRTGELFF	TGCGCCAGCAGCTCCTCCCCCAGGACCGGGGAGCTGTTTTTT
TRBV25-1	TRBJ2-2	-	-	CASSEIRESGELFF	TGTGCCAGCAGTGAAATCAGGGAATCCGGGGAGCTGTTTTTT
TRBV9	TRBJ2-1	TRBD2	-	CASSVSASGGLLYNEQFF	TGTGCCAGCAGCGTTTCGGCTAGCGGGGGACTCCTCTACAATGAGCAGTTCTTC
TRBV5-4	TRBJ2-1	-	few	CASSLQGPYNEQFF	TGTGCCAGCAGCTTGCAGGGCCCCTACAATGAGCAGTTCTTC